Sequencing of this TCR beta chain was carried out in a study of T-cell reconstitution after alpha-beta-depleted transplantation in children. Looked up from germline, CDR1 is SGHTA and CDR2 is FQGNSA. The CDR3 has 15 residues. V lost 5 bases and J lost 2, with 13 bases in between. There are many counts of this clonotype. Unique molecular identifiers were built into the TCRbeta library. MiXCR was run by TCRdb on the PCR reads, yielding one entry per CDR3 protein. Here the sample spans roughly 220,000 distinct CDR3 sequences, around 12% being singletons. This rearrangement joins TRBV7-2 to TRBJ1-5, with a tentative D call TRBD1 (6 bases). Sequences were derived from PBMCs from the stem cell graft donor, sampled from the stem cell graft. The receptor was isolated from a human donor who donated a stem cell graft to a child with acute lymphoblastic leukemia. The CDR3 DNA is TGTGCCAGCAGCCGCGACAGGCCCGGCAATCAGCCCCAGCATTTT. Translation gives CASSRDRPGNQPQHF.